Each of the 10 T cell receptor beta chains below was sequenced from the same sample in a study of cytomegalovirus exposure and HLA in healthy donors. It was with 60 Vbeta and 13 Jbeta primers that the PCR ran. Some clones are missing from TCRdb's copy, which holds only in-frame ones; the method was immunoSEQ multiplex PCR. The sample lists 100,000 to 150,000 clones; about 81% were seen once. Sequenced sample: PBMCs. The origin of the receptors is a woman in her fifties or sixties in good health and CMV-seropositive.

The V call is TRBV27, the J call TRBJ1-6; D uncertain. This CDR3 contains 14 residues. V gave up 3 bases and J gave up 6 bases, with 9 bases separating them. Germline lookup yields CDR1 MNHEY and CDR2 SMNVEV (reference sequence). Written as DNA, the CDR3 is TGTGCCAGCAGTTTCCGTCCTCTTAATTCACCCCTCCACTTT. Its protein is CASSFRPLNSPLHF.

The chain employs TRBV6-5 and TRBJ1-1; D is ambiguous. The V and J ends lost 6 bases and 11 bases respectively, with 10 bases between them. The CDR3 is 10 amino acids. CDR1 MNHEY and CDR2 SVGAGI come from the germline V gene. The CDR3 reads CASSYVEAFF. In nucleotides, the CDR3 is TGTGCCAGCAGCTACGTGGAGGCTTTCTTT.

The CDR3 sequence: CASSSGGGTYEQYF. The CDR3 coding sequence is TGTGCCAGCAGCTCCGGGGGGGGGACCTACGAGCAGTACTTC. This chain links TRBV7-8 with TRBJ2-7, with 8 nucleotides matching TRBD2. The CDR3 loop spans 14 amino acids. Germline lookup yields CDR1 SGHVS and CDR2 FQNEAQ. After removal of 4 bases from V and 2 bases from J, the junction contained 4 bases not matched to a gene.

This clone appeared many times. The CDR3 region has the DNA TGTGCCAGCAGCCGAAAATTAACAGGATTGGAAGAGACCCAGTACTTC. As protein: CASSRKLTGLEETQYF. The V and J genes are TRBV5-4 and TRBJ2-5; D perhaps matches TRBD1 (5 bases). Germline V gene data show CDR1 as SGHNT and CDR2 as YYREEE (reference sequence). The CDR3 is 16 amino acids. Deletions cut 4 bases from V and 3 bases from J, with 19 bases between.

This chain connects TRBV4-1 to TRBJ1-2; 7 bases fit TRBD1. The trim removed 0 bases at V and 6 bases at J, leaving 4 bases unmatched. Germline loops: CDR1 MGHRA, CDR2 YSYEKL. The CDR3 runs 14 residues. CDR3 residues: CASSQEGRGDGYTF. The CDR3 nucleotides read TGCGCCAGCAGCCAAGAGGGCAGGGGGGATGGCTACACCTTC.

This clone came up a few times. The J gene is TRBJ2-1, the V gene TRBV7-9, with a tentative D call TRBD2 (6 bases). V shed 4 bases and J shed 11 bases, with 30 bases lying between them. This CDR3 has 18 amino acids. Germline loops: CDR1 SEHNR, CDR2 FQNEAQ (reference sequence). The CDR3 loop reads CASSSQVGNSGLTLKQFF. As DNA, the CDR3 is TGTGCCAGCAGCTCACAAGTCGGGAACTCCGGACTAACATTAAAGCAGTTCTTC.

The CDR3 loop is CASSQGTDSGAFF. The CDR3 DNA reads as TGTGCCAGCAGCCAAGGGACGGACTCCGGCGCTTTCTTT. This rearrangement joins TRBV4-2 to TRBJ1-1; D gene unclear. Germline V gene lookup returns CDR1 LGHNA and CDR2 YNFKEQ. The CDR3 sequence is 13 residues long. The V gene lost 1 base and the J gene lost 11 bases, with 14 bases spanning the gap.

The chain is built from TRBV30 and TRBJ2-7, with a weak D call TRBD2 (5 bases). Trimming pared 2 bases from V and 4 bases from J, leaving 9 bases between. The CDR3 runs to 12 residues. The V gene's germline CDR1 is GTSNPN and CDR2 SVGIG (reference sequence). For the CDR3, the DNA is TGTGCCTGGAGTTGGGGAGAGTACGAGCAGTACTTC. The encoded protein is CAWSWGEYEQYF. The full variable domain, completed using reference TRBV30 and TRBJ2-7, is SQTIHQWPATLVQPVGSPLSLECTVEGTSNPNLYWYRQAAGRGLQLLFYSVGIGQISSEVPQNLSASRPQDRQFILSSKKLLLSDSGFYLCAWSWGEYEQYFGPGTRLTVT.

The chain couples TRBV10-3 to TRBJ2-5; 7 bases fit TRBD2. The CDR3 has 14 amino acids. Germline V CDR1 and CDR2: ENHRY, SYGVKD. V gave up 3 bases and J gave up 1 base; unmatched junction bases: 2. The CDR3 DNA reads TGTGCCATCAGTGATGCGGGGGTCCAAGAGACCCAGTACTTC. This gives the protein CAISDAGVQETQYF.

The J gene is TRBJ1-1, the V gene TRBV20-1, with D tentatively TRBD1 (6 bases). Germline lookup yields CDR1 DFQATT and CDR2 SNEGSKA (reference sequence). The CDR3 contains 11 residues. The V end was cut by 1 base, the J end by 11 bases, with 11 bases between. The CDR3 DNA reads TGCAGTGCTAGAGTGGGGGCTGCGGCTTTCTTT. Its translation: CSARVGAAAFF.